The rows below give T cell receptor beta chains drawn from one sample of a study of blood T cell repertoires in COVID-19. Assay: immunoSEQ multiplex PCR; the TCRdb copy retains only in-frame clones and omits some. This sample has about 100,000 clones, with about nine tenths found just once. Sequencing used peripheral blood. Receptors were obtained from a man aged 50-59 years with active COVID-19. The CDR3 runs from the conserved cysteine through the conserved F or W. Fields, in order: D gene, clone size, J gene, V gene, CDR3 DNA, CDR3 protein. D genes are given only for firm matches. Clone size is given for some rows only: seen once, a few or many times, or a class if the clone is expanded.

D gene: TRBD1
clone size: once
J gene: TRBJ1-5
V gene: TRBV12-5
CDR3 DNA: TGTGCTAGTGGTTTGGGGTTGGGGACAGGGGTTGATCGCAATCAGCCCCAGCATTTT
CDR3 protein: CASGLGLGTGVDRNQPQHF

D gene: TRBD2
clone size: NA
J gene: TRBJ2-1
V gene: TRBV15
CDR3 DNA: TGTGCCACCAGCAGAGTCCGACTAGCGGGAGGACTAACATCCTACAATGAGCAGTTCTTC
CDR3 protein: CATSRVRLAGGLTSYNEQFF

D gene: TRBD1
clone size: NA
J gene: TRBJ1-2
V gene: TRBV27
CDR3 DNA: TGTGCCAGCAGTTTCGTCAGGGGGCGAGGCTACACCTTC
CDR3 protein: CASSFVRGRGYTF

D gene: NA
clone size: NA
J gene: TRBJ2-1
V gene: TRBV24-1
CDR3 DNA: TGTGCCACCAGTAAATTTACAGCTGCCTCGTACAATGAGCAGTTCTTC
CDR3 protein: CATSKFTAASYNEQFF

D gene: TRBD2
clone size: NA
J gene: TRBJ2-2
V gene: TRBV5-1
CDR3 DNA: TGCGCCAGTAGGAGGCGGGAGAACGGGGAGCTGTTTTTT
CDR3 protein: CASRRRENGELFF

D gene: NA
clone size: NA
J gene: TRBJ2-7
V gene: TRBV5-1
CDR3 DNA: TGCGCCAGCAGCGCACGCCCGGAGGGGTCCTACGAGCAGTACTTC
CDR3 protein: CASSARPEGSYEQYF

D gene: NA
clone size: NA
J gene: TRBJ1-6
V gene: TRBV3-1/TRBV3-2
CDR3 DNA: TGTGCCAGCAGTCGCGCGGGGGAGAGGTCACCCCTCCACTTT
CDR3 protein: CASSRAGERSPLHF

D gene: TRBD1
clone size: NA
J gene: TRBJ2-1
V gene: TRBV7-9
CDR3 DNA: TGTGCCAGCAGCCCCACCGGGACAGGGAAATACAATGAGCAGTTCTTC
CDR3 protein: CASSPTGTGKYNEQFF

D gene: TRBD1
clone size: NA
J gene: TRBJ1-1
V gene: TRBV19
CDR3 DNA: TGTGCCAGTAGTGTGACAGGGGGCGTCACTGAAGCTTTCTTT
CDR3 protein: CASSVTGGVTEAFF

D gene: NA
clone size: few
J gene: TRBJ1-6
V gene: TRBV6-5
CDR3 DNA: TGTGCCAGCAGTTATTCGAGGGATTATAATTCACCCCTCCACTTT
CDR3 protein: CASSYSRDYNSPLHF

D gene: TRBD2
clone size: NA
J gene: TRBJ2-2
V gene: TRBV6-1
CDR3 DNA: TGTGCCAGCAGTGAAAGGGGGACAACGACTAGCGGGATAAACACCGGGGAGCTGTTTTTT
CDR3 protein: CASSERGTTTSGINTGELFF

D gene: NA
clone size: NA
J gene: TRBJ2-5
V gene: TRBV18
CDR3 DNA: TGTGCCAGCTCACGATCGTGGGGCGGACAAGAGACCCAGTACTTC
CDR3 protein: CASSRSWGGQETQYF

D gene: TRBD1
clone size: NA
J gene: TRBJ2-1
V gene: TRBV14
CDR3 DNA: TGTGCCAGCAGCCAAGATTGGGGACAGGTATACAATGAGCAGTTCTTC
CDR3 protein: CASSQDWGQVYNEQFF

D gene: TRBD2
clone size: NA
J gene: TRBJ2-1
V gene: TRBV9
CDR3 DNA: TGTGCCAGCAGCGGAGGATCTAGCGGGGGTTCCTACAATGAGCAGTTCTTC
CDR3 protein: CASSGGSSGGSYNEQFF

D gene: NA
clone size: NA
J gene: TRBJ2-6
V gene: TRBV6-6
CDR3 DNA: TGTGCCAGCTACAGGGCTGGGGCCAACGTCCTGACTTTC
CDR3 protein: CASYRAGANVLTF

D gene: TRBD1
clone size: NA
J gene: TRBJ1-6
V gene: TRBV6-2/TRBV6-3
CDR3 DNA: TGTGCCAGCAGTTACACTACAGGGGCCGGTTCACCCCTCCACTTT
CDR3 protein: CASSYTTGAGSPLHF

D gene: TRBD1
clone size: NA
J gene: TRBJ1-5
V gene: TRBV11-2
CDR3 DNA: TGTGCCAGCAGCTTAGGAGGCACAGGGGCTGGAAGCAATCAGCCCCAGCATTTT
CDR3 protein: CASSLGGTGAGSNQPQHF

D gene: NA
clone size: few
J gene: TRBJ2-3
V gene: TRBV5-5
CDR3 DNA: TGTGCCAGCAGCTTGGCCTCGTTAGGCACAGATACGCAGTATTTT
CDR3 protein: CASSLASLGTDTQYF

D gene: NA
clone size: NA
J gene: TRBJ2-5
V gene: TRBV7-2
CDR3 DNA: TGTGCCAGCAGCTTAAGTAACTCTCCTGGGACCCAGTACTTC
CDR3 protein: CASSLSNSPGTQYF

D gene: TRBD1
clone size: NA
J gene: TRBJ1-6
V gene: TRBV18
CDR3 DNA: TGTGCCAGCTCACTTACGGGACAGAATAATTCACCCCTCCACTTT
CDR3 protein: CASSLTGQNNSPLHF

D gene: NA
clone size: few
J gene: TRBJ1-5
V gene: TRBV6-1
CDR3 DNA: TGTGCCAGCAGTGAATCAGGGGTCGATCAGCCCCAGCATTTT
CDR3 protein: CASSESGVDQPQHF

D gene: NA
clone size: few
J gene: TRBJ1-6
V gene: TRBV4-2
CDR3 DNA: TGTGCCAGCAGCCCGCGGGACGGTTCACCCCTCCACTTT
CDR3 protein: CASSPRDGSPLHF

D gene: NA
clone size: NA
J gene: TRBJ2-2
V gene: TRBV7-3
CDR3 DNA: TGTGCCAGCAGCCTGGAGCTCGGCGAGCTGTTTTTT
CDR3 protein: CASSLELGELFF

D gene: NA
clone size: NA
J gene: TRBJ1-1
V gene: TRBV7-9
CDR3 DNA: TGTGCCAGCAGCTTAGGAGGGTTCACTGAAGCTTTCTTT
CDR3 protein: CASSLGGFTEAFF

D gene: TRBD2
clone size: NA
J gene: TRBJ2-1
V gene: TRBV24-1
CDR3 DNA: TGTGCCACCAGTGACCAGGGACTAGCGGGAGGAGATGAGCAGTTCTTC
CDR3 protein: CATSDQGLAGGDEQFF

D gene: NA
clone size: NA
J gene: TRBJ1-4
V gene: TRBV7-9
CDR3 DNA: TGTGCCAGCAGCGCAAGCCAGGGGGAAAAACTGTTTTTT
CDR3 protein: CASSASQGEKLFF

D gene: NA
clone size: once
J gene: TRBJ2-1
V gene: TRBV10-3
CDR3 DNA: TGTGCCATCAGTCCCAGCTCCTACAATGAGCAGTTCTTC
CDR3 protein: CAISPSSYNEQFF

D gene: TRBD2
clone size: NA
J gene: TRBJ2-1
V gene: TRBV9
CDR3 DNA: TGTGCCAGCAGCGTAGAACTAGCGCAGGGTAATGAGCAGTTCTTC
CDR3 protein: CASSVELAQGNEQFF

D gene: NA
clone size: NA
J gene: TRBJ2-5
V gene: TRBV19
CDR3 DNA: TGTGCCAGTAGTAGAAGGGGTGAAGAGACCCAGTACTTC
CDR3 protein: CASSRRGEETQYF

D gene: NA
clone size: NA
J gene: TRBJ2-3
V gene: TRBV5-6
CDR3 DNA: TGTGCCAGCAGCTCGGGGGGCACAGATACGCAGTATTTT
CDR3 protein: CASSSGGTDTQYF

D gene: TRBD2
clone size: NA
J gene: TRBJ2-7
V gene: TRBV7-3
CDR3 DNA: TGTGCCAGCAGCGGACCGGGAGGGGCCGAGCAGTACTTC
CDR3 protein: CASSGPGGAEQYF

D gene: NA
clone size: NA
J gene: TRBJ1-3
V gene: TRBV6-1
CDR3 DNA: TGTGCCAGCAGTGAGACCTACTGGACTCGAAACACCATATATTTT
CDR3 protein: CASSETYWTRNTIYF

D gene: TRBD1
clone size: NA
J gene: TRBJ2-7
V gene: TRBV7-2
CDR3 DNA: TGTGCCAGCAGCTTAGGCGGGACAGGGGATTACGAGCAGTACTTC
CDR3 protein: CASSLGGTGDYEQYF

D gene: NA
clone size: NA
J gene: TRBJ1-4
V gene: TRBV30
CDR3 DNA: TGTGCCTGGAGTGTGGGAGCAACTAATGAAAAACTGTTTTTT
CDR3 protein: CAWSVGATNEKLFF

D gene: TRBD2
clone size: NA
J gene: TRBJ2-7
V gene: TRBV6-5
CDR3 DNA: TGTGCCAGTCAGTTAACAGGCGGGGGGGCCTACGAGCAGTACTTC
CDR3 protein: CASQLTGGGAYEQYF

D gene: TRBD1
clone size: NA
J gene: TRBJ2-7
V gene: TRBV7-8
CDR3 DNA: TGTGCCAGCAGCTCCCCGGGACAGGGCTACGAGCAGTACTTC
CDR3 protein: CASSSPGQGYEQYF